The 10 T cell receptor beta chains listed next were all sequenced from one sample in a study of blood T cell repertoires in COVID-19. Clones were sequenced by immunoSEQ multiplex PCR, and TCRdb holds only the in-frame ones, with some missing. The sample consists of approximately 440,000 clones, 88% of them appearing once. The sample was peripheral blood. These TCRs come from a woman in her forties or fifties with COVID-19, enrolled during active disease.

The J gene is TRBJ2-3, the V gene TRBV28, with 9 bases fitting TRBD1. Germline V lookup: CDR1 MDHEN, CDR2 SYDVKM. The CDR3 contains 17 residues. V shed 6 bases, J shed 0 bases, and the junction held 10 bases outside the gene matches. The CDR3 spells CASSPTLTGGSTDTQYF. The CDR3 bases are TGTGCCAGCAGCCCGACCCTGACAGGGGGTAGCACAGATACGCAGTATTTT.

The chain uses TRBV5-1 and TRBJ2-2; 8 bases line up with TRBD1. CDR3 size: 16 residues. Germline V gene sequence: CDR1 SGHRS, CDR2 YFSETQ. J was trimmed by 3 bases and V by 4 bases; bases with no gene match: 8. In DNA form, the CDR3 reads TGCGCCAGCAGCAAACAGGGGGTTAGTGACACCGGGGAGCTGTTTTTT. Translated: CASSKQGVSDTGELFF. Using reference TRBV5-1 and TRBJ2-2 for the parts outside the CDR3, the full variable domain is KAGVTQTPRYLIKTRGQQVTLSCSPISGHRSVSWYQQTPGQGLQFLFEYFSETQRNKGNFPGRFSGRQFSNSRSEMNVSTLELGDSALYLCASSKQGVSDTGELFFGEGSRLTVL.

The chain uses TRBV3-1 (or the pseudogene TRBV3-2) and TRBJ1-1; 8 bases map to TRBD1. Germline V gene sequence: CDR1 LGHDT, CDR2 YNNKEL (reference sequence). The CDR3 runs 16 residues. The ends lost 5 bases at V and 0 bases at J; junction bases unmatched: 8. CDR3 coding DNA: TGTGCCAGCAGCACAGGGGGGGGTGAGGTGAACACTGAAGCTTTCTTT. This gives the protein CASSTGGGEVNTEAFF.

This chain connects TRBV7-3 to TRBJ2-3; D ambiguous. V lost 0 bases and J lost 1, with 11 bases in between. Per germline, CDR1 SGHTA and CDR2 FQGTGA. The CDR3 runs 16 residues. CDR3 nucleotide sequence: TGTGCCAGCAGCTTAACGCGAGATCCGGGCACAGATACGCAGTATTTT. It specifies CASSLTRDPGTDTQYF.

The chain has TRBV19 and TRBJ1-1; maybe TRBD1 (6 bases). V was shortened by 8 bases and J by 0 bases, with 31 bases between the two germline ends. The CDR3 is 20 amino acids. Germline V gives CDR1 LNHDA, CDR2 SQIVND (reference sequence). The CDR3: CASSQMPIMLARGMNTEAFF. The CDR3 nucleotides read TGTGCCAGTTCCCAGATGCCTATAATGCTCGCCAGGGGCATGAACACTGAAGCTTTCTTT.

V and J are TRBV7-6 and TRBJ2-1; D remains unclear. Germline V lookup: CDR1 SGHVS, CDR2 FNYEAQ. The CDR3 length is 13 residues. With 3 bases removed from V and 6 bases from J, the gap between germline ends came to 9 bases. The CDR3 DNA reads as TGTGCCAGCAGCTTTCAACTTCGCAATGAGCAGTTCTTC. It codes for CASSFQLRNEQFF. Combining the CDR3 with reference TRBV7-6 and TRBJ2-1 gives the whole variable domain GAGVSQSPRYKVTKRGQDVALRCDPISGHVSLYWYRQALGQGPEFLTYFNYEAQQDKSGLPNDRFSAERPEGSISTLTIQRTEQRDSAMYRCASSFQLRNEQFFGPGTRLTVL.

The rearrangement uses TRBV5-4 and TRBJ1-1; 7 nucleotides agree with TRBD1. Germline V CDR1 and CDR2: SGHNT, YYREEE (reference sequence). This CDR3 contains 14 residues. Unmatched junction bases numbered 5, after V lost 2 bases and J lost 4 bases. Here the CDR3 DNA reads TGTGCCAGCAGCTTAGACAGGGCGGGCACTGAAGCTTTCTTT. Its translation: CASSLDRAGTEAFF.

CDR3: CASSYRGDTEAFF. The CDR3 DNA sequence: TGCGCCAGCAGTTACAGGGGGGACACTGAAGCTTTCTTT. This chain links TRBV5-1 with TRBJ1-1, with TRBD1 identical over 8 bases. This CDR3 has 13 residues. V lost 5 bases to trimming and J lost 3 bases; unmatched junction nucleotides: 3. Germline V gives CDR1 SGHRS, CDR2 YFSETQ.

CDR3 sequence reads: CASSYLGTGANYGYTF. The CDR3 DNA is TGTGCCAGCAGTTACCTGGGGACAGGGGCCAACTATGGCTACACCTTC. This chain uses TRBV6-6 with TRBJ1-2; 10 bases match TRBD1. The V gene's germline CDR1 is MNHNY and CDR2 SVGAGI (reference sequence). V shed 2 bases and J 2 bases; nucleotides not matched to a gene: 5. This CDR3 has 16 amino acids.

The chain recombines TRBV5-1 with TRBJ2-5; tentatively, D is TRBD1 (5 bases). With 0 bases removed from V and 5 bases from J, the gap between germline ends came to 14 bases. The CDR3 loop spans 15 amino acids. CDR1 SGHRS and CDR2 YFSETQ come from the germline V gene. The CDR3 region has the DNA TGCGCCAGCAGCTTGGACAGGCAAACGTTCGAGACCCAGTACTTC. It specifies CASSLDRQTFETQYF.